This T cell receptor (beta chain) was retrieved from a study of blood T cells in healthy people across ages. Whole-study findings and limits: Greater diversity and more naive CD4+ cells were seen in long-lived donors than in aged donors.

In its sample, this clonotype was seen a few times. The antigen is unknown. Just one base apart from a much larger clone, this may be a read error. V lost 3 bases and J 0 bases, leaving 6 bases between the germline ends. Germline V gene sequence: CDR1 SQVTM, CDR2 ANQGSEA. The length of the CDR3 is 12 residues. Alongside a J-beta primer mix, a sample-barcoded 5' primer served in a second PCR lasting about 7 to 11 cycles. One entry per CDR3 protein, called by TCRdb with MiXCR from the 5' RACE reads. The sample shows approximately 1,000,000 distinct CDR3 sequences, 40% to 55% of them seen only once. Every donor provided around 9.5 milliliters of peripheral blood. The authors extracted at least 6 micrograms of total RNA per sample.

The sequencing input was blood. The chain is built from TRBV29-1 and TRBJ2-7, with D tentatively TRBD2 (5 bases). The receptor was derived from a woman between 55 and 75 years old in good health. This chain's CDR3 is CSVDEGSYEQYF. CDR3 sequence (DNA): TGCAGCGTTGATGAGGGCTCCTACGAGCAGTACTTC.